These 19 T cell receptor beta chains were all obtained from the same sample, sequenced in a study of technical replicates of blood from several donors. Assay: immunoSEQ multiplex PCR; the TCRdb copy retains only in-frame clones and omits some. The repertoire includes 65,000 to 85,000 clones, about 96% of them detected once, and 0.34% sits in the top ten. Sequenced input: T cells isolated from PBMCs. Receptors were obtained from a human donor in good health.

V and J are TRBV10-3 and TRBJ1-2; TRBD1 matches 10 bases. Trimming took 8 bases from V and 4 from J; bases not matched to a gene: 1. Germline loops: CDR1 ENHRY, CDR2 SYGVKD. The CDR3 is 12 residues long. CDR3 amino acids: CAIGQGGYGYTF. The CDR3 DNA reads as TGTGCCATCGGACAGGGGGGCTATGGCTACACCTTC.

The chain uses TRBV11-2 and TRBJ1-4; D is undetermined. The CDR3 is 13 amino acids. In germline, CDR1 is SGHAT, CDR2 FQNNGV. The germline V and J ends were trimmed by 4 bases and 7 bases, with 10 bases remaining between them. CDR3 coding DNA: TGTGCCAGCAGCTCATGGCGGGGTGAAAAACTGTTTTTT. It translates to CASSSWRGEKLFF.

The chain links TRBV6-5 to TRBJ1-1, with D hard to call. V lost 0 bases and J lost 4, with 12 bases in between. This CDR3 spans 15 amino acids. Germline V lookup: CDR1 MNHEY, CDR2 SVGAGI. Written as DNA, the CDR3 is TGTGCCAGCAGTTACTCGAGCACTGCGGTCACTGAAGCTTTCTTT. It specifies CASSYSSTAVTEAFF.

This chain uses TRBV2 with TRBJ2-3; possible D gene TRBD1, 6 bases. The CDR3 contains 15 residues. Germline values: CDR1 SNHLY, CDR2 FYNNEI. V was trimmed by 4 bases and J by 3 bases, leaving 14 bases between them. CDR3 loop: CASSVRRTETDTQYF. The DNA of the CDR3 is TGTGCCAGCAGTGTAAGGAGGACAGAAACAGATACGCAGTATTTT.

This chain uses TRBV9 with TRBJ2-7; TRBD1 matches at 12 bases. Trimming at V came to 3 bases and at J to 5 bases, leaving 3 bases not matched to a gene. The CDR3 length is 14 residues. CDR1 and CDR2 (germline): SGDLS, YYNGEE. The CDR3 nucleotides are TGTGCCAGCAGCGCCGGGACAGGGGGCCACGAGCAGTACTTC. It specifies CASSAGTGGHEQYF.

The genes are TRBV6-5 and TRBJ1-2; D is perhaps TRBD1 (6 bases). V was pared by 7 bases and J by 0 bases, with 12 bases between. The CDR3 runs 14 residues. In germline, CDR1 is MNHEY, CDR2 SVGAGI. CDR3 region: CASKTTGTNYGYTF. The DNA of the CDR3 is TGTGCCAGCAAAACGACAGGAACTAACTATGGCTACACCTTC.

CDR3 in amino acids: CSVEIGSYEQYF. CDR3 in DNA: TGCAGCGTTGAGATCGGGTCCTACGAGCAGTACTTC. The V gene is TRBV29-1, the J gene TRBJ2-7; D unclear. The germline V gene encodes CDR1 SQVTM and CDR2 ANQGSEA. Trimming took 3 bases from V and 1 from J, leaving 7 bases between them. The CDR3 has 12 residues.

The chain combines TRBV2 with TRBJ2-6; perhaps TRBD1 as D (6 bases). Germline CDR1 and CDR2: SNHLY and FYNNEI. Trimming removed 3 bases from V and 0 bases from J, with 12 bases in between. The CDR3 runs 17 residues. CDR3 nucleotides: TGTGCCAGCAGTGACACAGGGCCAAGCTCTGGGGCCAACGTCCTGACTTTC. Translation gives CASSDTGPSSGANVLTF.

This rearrangement joins TRBV5-8 to TRBJ1-5; the match to TRBD1 covers 10 bases. The length of the CDR3 is 15 residues. V lost 4 bases to trimming and J lost 4 bases; unmatched junction nucleotides: 5. Looked up from germline, CDR1 is SGHTS and CDR2 is YDEGEE. The CDR3 here is CASSLGQGGNQPQHF. The CDR3 nucleotides are TGTGCCAGCAGCCTTGGACAGGGGGGAAATCAGCCCCAGCATTTT.

This clone was found a few times. The same CDR3 arises from other DNA sequences in this sample as well. This chain joins TRBV6-5 and TRBJ1-1; D might be TRBD1 (6 bases). Looked up from germline, CDR1 is MNHEY and CDR2 is SVGAGI. The CDR3 covers 11 residues. V was pared by 6 bases and J by 4 bases, with 6 bases between. The CDR3 here is CASRGGTEAFF. The CDR3, as DNA: TGTGCCAGCAGAGGGGGCACTGAAGCTTTCTTT.

This clone was recorded once. V is TRBV4-3 and J is TRBJ2-7, with D perhaps TRBD1 (6 bases). The V gene lost 1 base and the J gene lost 1 base, with 14 bases spanning the gap. CDR1 and CDR2 from the germline V gene are LGHNA and YSLEER. This CDR3 region has 16 residues. The CDR3 DNA reads as TGCGCCAGCAGCCAAGTGGCGACAGGAAATTCCTACGAGCAGTACTTC. Its translation is CASSQVATGNSYEQYF.

This clone showed up just once. This rearrangement joins TRBV9 to TRBJ2-3, with D possibly matching TRBD2 (6 bases). The germline V and J ends were trimmed by 4 bases and 5 bases, with 17 bases remaining between them. The CDR3 runs to 15 residues. Germline CDR1 SGDLS, CDR2 YYNGEE. The CDR3 coding sequence is TGTGCCAGCAGCCCCGCCGGGAGTAGAATAGATACGCAGTATTTT. This translates into CASSPAGSRIDTQYF.

The rearrangement uses TRBV5-1 and TRBJ1-2; no definite D call. The V and J ends lost 4 bases and 3 bases respectively, with 10 bases between them. The germline CDR1 and CDR2 sequences are SGHRS and YFSETQ. The CDR3 is 13 residues long. The CDR3 sequence: CASSPLADYGYTF. For the CDR3, the DNA is TGCGCCAGCAGCCCCTTAGCCGACTATGGCTACACCTTC.

The chain has TRBV23-1 and TRBJ1-5; 7 nucleotides line up with TRBD1. TRBV23-1 is flagged as an ORF with uncertain function. Unmatched junction bases numbered 5, after V lost 10 bases and J lost 2 bases. The CDR3 has 13 amino acids. CDR3 region: CANRQGGNQPQHF. CDR3 DNA: TGCGCCAACAGACAGGGAGGCAATCAGCCCCAGCATTTT.

This clone was detected once. The V and J genes are TRBV9 and TRBJ1-2; 8 bases map to TRBD1. This CDR3 is 15 amino acids long. Germline loops: CDR1 SGDLS, CDR2 YYNGEE. V was pared by 4 bases and J by 10 bases, with 15 bases of the junction left unmatched. The CDR3, as DNA: TGTGCCAGCAGCCCTCAAATTGGGACAGGACCTGACTACACCTTC. It codes for CASSPQIGTGPDYTF.

This rearrangement joins TRBV7-9 to TRBJ1-2, with a possible D match to TRBD1 (5 bases). Germline V gene lookup returns CDR1 SEHNR and CDR2 FQNEAQ (reference sequence). There are 12 residues in the CDR3. Trimming took off 7 bases at V and 8 bases at J, with 14 bases between the two ends. The CDR3 reads CASKGKVLGYTF. The CDR3 DNA reads as TGTGCCAGCAAGGGGAAGGTATTGGGCTACACCTTC.

V is TRBV28 and J is TRBJ2-7; 7 nucleotides match TRBD1. Looked up from germline, CDR1 is MDHEN and CDR2 is SYDVKM. V trimming: 6 bases; J trimming: 3 bases; junction bases outside the gene matches: 11. The CDR3 extends over 15 amino acids. The CDR3 sequence: CASRGNRGTLYEQYF. CDR3 coding DNA: TGTGCCAGCAGGGGTAACAGGGGCACCCTCTACGAGCAGTACTTC.

The gene calls are TRBV7-3 and TRBJ2-3; a weak D match, TRBD1 (8 bases). Germline-derived CDR1 and CDR2 are SGHTA and FQGTGA. V lost 0 bases, J lost 5 bases, and 15 bases lay in between. The CDR3 is 16 residues long. CDR3 sequence reads: CASSLTRTGGEDTQYF. CDR3 coding DNA: TGTGCCAGCAGCTTAACACGAACAGGGGGGGAAGATACGCAGTATTTT.

The chain combines TRBV9 with TRBJ2-5, with a possible D match to TRBD1 (6 bases). Trimming took off 0 bases at V and 4 bases at J, with 7 bases between the two ends. Germline lookup yields CDR1 SGDLS and CDR2 YYNGEE. CDR3 length: 13 amino acids. For the CDR3, the DNA is TGTGCCAGCAGCGTAGCACAGGGAGAGACCCAGTACTTC. It encodes CASSVAQGETQYF.